This passage covers 4 T cell receptor beta chains from one sample sequenced in a study of blood T cell repertoires in COVID-19. The assay was immunoSEQ multiplex PCR, and TCRdb's table has in-frame clones only and misses some. This table holds more than 150,000 clones, 81% found once. The sample was peripheral blood. The receptors derive from a woman of 80 years or more with COVID-19, enrolled during active disease.

The rearrangement uses TRBV5-5 and TRBJ2-7, with 9 nucleotides matching TRBD1. Germline CDR1 reads SGHKS; CDR2 reads YYEKEE (reference sequence). This CDR3 is 14 amino acids long. V lost 5 bases, J lost 5 bases, and 8 bases stayed unmatched. The CDR3 sequence: CASSYGQGRNEQYF. In DNA form, the CDR3 reads TGTGCCAGCAGTTACGGACAGGGGAGGAACGAGCAGTACTTC. The full variable domain, with the rest looked up from reference TRBV5-5 and TRBJ2-7, is DAGVTQSPTHLIKTRGQQVTLRCSPISGHKSVSWYQQVLGQGPQFIFQYYEKEERGRGNFPDRFSARQFPNYSSELNVNALLLGDSALYLCASSYGQGRNEQYFGPGTRLTVT.

The rearrangement joins TRBV20-1 to TRBJ2-3, with D tentatively TRBD1 (5 bases). CDR1 is DFQATT and CDR2 is SNEGSKA in the germline V gene (reference sequence). V was trimmed by 3 bases and J by 4 bases, leaving 14 bases between them. The CDR3 consists of 14 residues. CDR3 sequence: CSASPGFKPDTQYF. The DNA of the CDR3 is TGCAGTGCTAGTCCAGGGTTCAAGCCAGATACGCAGTATTTT.

This clone appeared many times. The chain recombines TRBV28 with TRBJ1-5; D gene ambiguous. V lost 6 bases, J lost 3 bases, and 9 bases lay in between. The CDR3 consists of 13 residues. Germline lookup yields CDR1 MDHEN and CDR2 SYDVKM. The CDR3 loop is CASRQPFNQPQHF. The CDR3 DNA reads as TGTGCCAGCAGACAGCCTTTCAATCAGCCCCAGCATTTT.

This clone was seen more than once but under ten times. The gene calls are TRBV19 and TRBJ2-7, with a tentative D call TRBD1 (6 bases). The CDR3 loop spans 15 amino acids. Per the germline V gene, CDR1 is LNHDA and CDR2 is SQIVND (reference sequence). Trimming removed 3 bases from V and 3 bases from J, with 15 bases in between. CDR3 sequence reads: CASSIQGPSGYEQYF. CDR3 nucleotides: TGTGCCAGTAGTATTCAGGGGCCCTCGGGCTACGAGCAGTACTTC.